The next 11 T cell receptor beta chains were all read from a single sample in a study of lymphopenia after photon versus proton radiotherapy. Sequencing used immunoSEQ multiplex PCR; TCRdb keeps in-frame clones, though not all of them. The data contain roughly 58,000 clones, 87% of them singletons. Source: peripheral blood, taken from a patient treated with proton-based radiotherapy. The receptors were gathered from a man older than 75 with esophageal cancer.

The CDR3 bases are TGTGCCTGGAGTAGGGGCAGGGTAGGGAGCACCGGGGAGCTGTTTTTT. This codes for CAWSRGRVGSTGELFF. This chain joins TRBV30 and TRBJ2-2; D assignment may be TRBD1 or TRBD2 (5 bases each). V gave up 2 bases and J gave up 4 bases, with 17 bases separating them. Germline loops: CDR1 GTSNPN, CDR2 SVGIG (reference sequence). This CDR3 is built from 16 residues. The full variable domain, rest sourced from reference TRBV30 and TRBJ2-2, is SQTIHQWPATLVQPVGSPLSLECTVEGTSNPNLYWYRQAAGRGLQLLFYSVGIGQISSEVPQNLSASRPQDRQFILSSKKLLLSDSGFYLCAWSRGRVGSTGELFFGEGSRLTVL.

The genes are TRBV6-1 and TRBJ2-2, with D unresolved. V lost 2 bases and J 6 bases, leaving 16 bases between the germline ends. CDR3 length: 16 amino acids. Germline V gene lookup returns CDR1 MNHNS and CDR2 SASEGT. As DNA, the CDR3 is TGTGCCAGCAGTGAACGCTACAGTCATATTTCCGGGGAGCTGTTTTTT. Its translation is CASSERYSHISGELFF.

J is TRBJ1-2 and V is TRBV9; D gene ambiguous. Looked up from germline, CDR1 is SGDLS and CDR2 is YYNGEE. There are 12 residues in the CDR3. The ends were cut back, 4 bases at V and 8 bases at J, with 12 bases in the middle. CDR3 nucleotides: TGTGCCAGCAGCCCTGTATTTCAGGGCTACACCTTC. Translating it yields CASSPVFQGYTF. The full variable domain, its missing parts supplied by reference TRBV9 and TRBJ1-2, is DSGVTQTPKHLITATGQRVTLRCSPRSGDLSVYWYQQSLDQGLQFLIQYYNGEERAKGNILERFSAQQFPDLHSELNLSSLELGDSALYFCASSPVFQGYTFGSGTRLTVV.

V and J are TRBV9 and TRBJ2-7, with 9 bases identical to TRBD1. The CDR3 sequence is 16 residues long. The germline V gene encodes CDR1 SGDLS and CDR2 YYNGEE. The ends lost 0 bases at V and 3 bases at J; junction bases unmatched: 7. The CDR3 nucleotides are TGTGCCAGCAGCGTAGAACCGACAGGGGGGAGCTACGAGCAGTACTTC. Its protein product is CASSVEPTGGSYEQYF. Looking up the rest from reference TRBV9 and TRBJ2-7 gives the full variable domain: DSGVTQTPKHLITATGQRVTLRCSPRSGDLSVYWYQQSLDQGLQFLIQYYNGEERAKGNILERFSAQQFPDLHSELNLSSLELGDSALYFCASSVEPTGGSYEQYFGPGTRLTVT.

The V gene is TRBV18, the J gene TRBJ1-1; 9 positions match TRBD1. V lost 1 base and J lost 4; bases outside the gene matches: 7. Germline V lookup: CDR1 KGHSH, CDR2 LQKENI. CDR3 length: 16 amino acids. As DNA, the CDR3 is TGTGCCAGCTCACCACAACGACAGGGGGTGGGCACTGAAGCTTTCTTT. Its translation is CASSPQRQGVGTEAFF. Full variable domain (outside the CDR3, taken from reference TRBV18 and TRBJ1-1): NAGVMQNPRHLVRRRGQEARLRCSPMKGHSHVYWYRQLPEEGLKFMVYLQKENIIDESGMPKERFSAEFPKEGPSILRIQQVVRGDSAAYFCASSPQRQGVGTEAFFGQGTRLTVV.

The chain carries TRBV5-1 and TRBJ2-3, with a weak D call TRBD2 (6 bases). The CDR3 spans 14 residues. The V end lost 3 bases, the J end lost 5 bases, and 13 bases lay between the germline ends. CDR1 is SGHRS, CDR2 YFSETQ, per germline. The CDR3 protein is CASSSTPGEDTQYF. The CDR3, as DNA: TGCGCCAGCAGCTCCACTCCGGGGGAAGATACGCAGTATTTT.

The genes are TRBV15 and TRBJ1-4; 8 positions agree with TRBD1. CDR1 and CDR2 (germline): LNHNV, YYDKDF (reference sequence). The V gene end was trimmed by 0 bases and the J gene end by 6 bases; junction bases not matched to a gene: 6. This CDR3 spans 16 amino acids. For the CDR3, the DNA is TGTGCCACCAGCAGAGATAGCGGGACAGGTGATGAAAAACTGTTTTTT. Translated, it gives CATSRDSGTGDEKLFF.

The chain recombines TRBV30 with TRBJ1-6; D uncertain. Germline loops: CDR1 GTSNPN, CDR2 SVGIG (reference sequence). V lost 7 bases, J lost 6 bases, and 16 bases lay in between. This CDR3 contains 14 residues. CDR3 bases: TGTGCCTCCCGACTGAAAAGCCTTAATTCACCCCTCCACTTT. This sequence encodes CASRLKSLNSPLHF. The entire variable domain, with the rest obtained from reference TRBV30 and TRBJ1-6, is as follows: SQTIHQWPATLVQPVGSPLSLECTVEGTSNPNLYWYRQAAGRGLQLLFYSVGIGQISSEVPQNLSASRPQDRQFILSSKKLLLSDSGFYLCASRLKSLNSPLHFGNGTRLTVT.

This sequence joins TRBV7-2 and TRBJ1-5, with D maybe TRBD1 (5 bases). V was clipped by 5 bases and J by 10 bases, with 12 bases between them. Germline lookup yields CDR1 SGHTA and CDR2 FQGNSA. There are 12 residues in the CDR3. The CDR3 sequence is CASSQAGGPQHF. CDR3 nucleotide sequence: TGTGCCAGCAGCCAAGCGGGGGGACCCCAGCATTTT.

The V and J genes are TRBV5-8 and TRBJ1-4; D gene ambiguous. The CDR3 covers 15 residues. Trimming took off 0 bases at V and 4 bases at J, with 10 bases between the two ends. Germline V lookup: CDR1 SGHTS, CDR2 YDEGEE. The CDR3 protein is CASSLGGGFNEKLFF. The DNA of the CDR3 is TGTGCCAGCAGCTTGGGTGGTGGGTTTAATGAAAAACTGTTTTTT.

This chain joins TRBV7-9 and TRBJ2-2; no reliable D call. The length of the CDR3 is 15 residues. Per germline, CDR1 SEHNR and CDR2 FQNEAQ (reference sequence). Trimming removed 5 bases at V and 6 bases at J, with 16 bases between. In DNA form, the CDR3 reads TGTGCCAGCAGCGACCTAGACCTTTTCCCCGGGGAGCTGTTTTTT. The encoded protein is CASSDLDLFPGELFF.